This TCR beta chain originates from a study of identical twins. With template switching, a universal primer site was added, and the cDNA carried unique molecular identifiers. TCRdb re-called the 5' RACE reads through MiXCR, storing one row per CDR3 protein. The repertoire holds 400,000 to 550,000 distinct CDR3 sequences, with about 24% as singletons. This clonotype came up a few times. Germline values: CDR1 SQVTM, CDR2 ANQGSEA. After removal of 6 bases from V and 3 bases from J, the junction contained 10 bases not matched to a gene. The CDR3 length is 16 residues. These data were likewise used in another study, on T cells expressing NK-cell markers. That report notes: Sorted CD3+CD56-NKG2C+, CD3+CD56+NKG2C- and CD3+CD56+NKG2C+ T cells were the source of the TCR beta repertoires. NKG2C+ dominant clonotypes from a handful of donors made up roughly 1.0-8% of CD8+ T cells.

The clonotype was recovered from a woman between 18 and 29 years old in good health. The chain links TRBV29-1 to TRBJ2-6; 8 bases match TRBD1. The sample was CD4+ T cells sorted from blood. CDR3 nucleotides: TGCAGCGTAAGGGGCAGGGGGCGCGTTGGGGCCAACGTCCTGACTTTC. This gives the protein CSVRGRGRVGANVLTF. Variable domain in full (rest from reference TRBV29-1 and TRBJ2-6): SAVISQKPSRDICQRGTSLTIQCQVDSQVTMMFWYRQQPGQSLTLIATANQGSEATYESGFVIDKFPISRPNLTFSTLTVSNMSPEDSSIYLCSVRGRGRVGANVLTFGAGSRLTVL.